These T cell receptor beta chains were read from a single sample in a study of cytomegalovirus exposure and HLA in healthy donors. Sequencing used immunoSEQ multiplex PCR; TCRdb keeps in-frame clones, though not all of them. This table holds roughly 70,000 clones, roughly 81% found once. Sequenced sample: PBMCs. These receptor sequences come from a human donor in good health. Both conserved end residues are part of each CDR3. Each record gives: clone size, J gene, V gene, CDR3 protein. The size of a clone is reported for some rows only, either as once, few or many, or as a class for expanded clones.

NA,TRBJ2-7,TRBV5-8,CASSLGRRVDEQYF
NA,TRBJ1-2,TRBV10-3,CAISSAQGSLPNYGYTF
NA,TRBJ2-5,TRBV28,CVVWGEETQYF
NA,TRBJ2-7,TRBV30,CAWDRKLGSDEQYF
NA,TRBJ2-2,TRBV5-1,CASSLGSVSGELFF
NA,TRBJ2-3,TRBV6-5,CASSPRKGGTDTQYF
NA,TRBJ1-4,TRBV5-1,CASSFGTGEGEKLFF
NA,TRBJ1-1,TRBV6-1,CASRPTGNTEAFF
NA,TRBJ2-3,TRBV29-1,CSVERNNRADTQYF
NA,TRBJ1-2,TRBV6-1,CASSDPGNYGYTF
once,TRBJ2-7,TRBV6-1,CASSERAVYYEQYF
NA,TRBJ2-5,TRBV5-1,CASSLRGPAETQYF
NA,TRBJ1-1,TRBV6-1,CASSETPNTEAFF
NA,TRBJ1-2,TRBV5-1,CASSTEQGESNGYTF
once,TRBJ1-1,TRBV30,CAWRGVGGNTEAFF
NA,TRBJ2-7,TRBV4-1,CASSQVLGTAYEQYF
few,TRBJ1-1,TRBV29-1,CSAGGQMNTEAFF
NA,TRBJ2-6,TRBV4-1,CASSQDPTTGANVLTF
once,TRBJ2-7,TRBV6-1,CASSITTYEQYF
once,TRBJ1-5,TRBV19,CASKVGRGLSNQPQHF
NA,TRBJ1-2,TRBV6-6,CASSYRTVYGYTF
NA,TRBJ2-1,TRBV10-3,CAIGTGGNEQFF
NA,TRBJ2-2,TRBV11-3,CASSQKGQNTGELFF
NA,TRBJ1-2,TRBV9,CASSPNMEGDYGYTF
NA,TRBJ2-7,TRBV5-4,CASSLGQGSSYEQYF